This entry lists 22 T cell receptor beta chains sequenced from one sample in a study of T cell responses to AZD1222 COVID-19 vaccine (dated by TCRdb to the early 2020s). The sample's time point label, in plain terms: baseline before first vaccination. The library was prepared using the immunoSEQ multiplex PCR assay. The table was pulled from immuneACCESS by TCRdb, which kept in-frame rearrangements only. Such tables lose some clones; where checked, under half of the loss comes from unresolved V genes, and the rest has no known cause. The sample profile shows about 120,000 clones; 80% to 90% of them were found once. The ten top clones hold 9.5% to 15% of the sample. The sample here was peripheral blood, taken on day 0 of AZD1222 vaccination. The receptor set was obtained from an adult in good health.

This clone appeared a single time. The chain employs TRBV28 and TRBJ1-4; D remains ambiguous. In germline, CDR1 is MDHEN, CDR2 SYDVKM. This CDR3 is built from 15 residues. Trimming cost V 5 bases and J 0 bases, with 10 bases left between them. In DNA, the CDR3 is TGTGCCAGCAGTGGAGGGAAGGCAACTAATGAAAAACTGTTTTTT. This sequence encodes CASSGGKATNEKLFF. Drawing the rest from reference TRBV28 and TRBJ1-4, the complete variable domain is DVKVTQSSRYLVKRTGEKVFLECVQDMDHENMFWYRQDPGLGLRLIYFSYDVKMKEKGDIPEGYSVSREKKERFSLILESASTNQTSMYLCASSGGKATNEKLFFGSGTQLSVL.

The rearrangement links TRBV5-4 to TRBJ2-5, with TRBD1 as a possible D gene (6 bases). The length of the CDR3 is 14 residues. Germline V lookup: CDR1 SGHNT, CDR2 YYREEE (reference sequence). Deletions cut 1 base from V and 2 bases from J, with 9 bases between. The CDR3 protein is CASSLKGTQETQYF. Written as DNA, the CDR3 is TGTGCCAGCAGCTTGAAGGGGACACAAGAGACCCAGTACTTC.

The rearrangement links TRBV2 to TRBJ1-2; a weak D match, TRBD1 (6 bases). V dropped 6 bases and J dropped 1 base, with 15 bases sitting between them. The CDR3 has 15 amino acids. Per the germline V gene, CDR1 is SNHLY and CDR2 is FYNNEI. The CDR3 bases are TGTGCCAGCAGAGCCTCCTCCAGGGGTAACTATGGCTACACCTTC. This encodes CASRASSRGNYGYTF. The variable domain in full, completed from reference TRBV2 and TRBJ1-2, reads EPEVTQTPSHQVTQMGQEVILRCVPISNHLYFYWYRQILGQKVEFLVSFYNNEISEKSEIFDDQFSVERPDGSNFTLKIRSTKLEDSAMYFCASRASSRGNYGYTFGSGTRLTVV.

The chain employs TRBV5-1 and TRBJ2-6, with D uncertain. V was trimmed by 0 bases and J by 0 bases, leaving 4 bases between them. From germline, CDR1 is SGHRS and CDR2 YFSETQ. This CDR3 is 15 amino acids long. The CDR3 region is CASSLERSGANVLTF. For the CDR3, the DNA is TGCGCCAGCAGCTTGGAACGCTCTGGGGCCAACGTCCTGACTTTC.

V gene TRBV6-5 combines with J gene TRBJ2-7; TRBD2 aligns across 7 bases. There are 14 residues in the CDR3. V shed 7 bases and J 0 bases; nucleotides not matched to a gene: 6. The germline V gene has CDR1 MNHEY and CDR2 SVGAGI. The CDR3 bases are TGTGCCAGCATAGCGGGTCCACCCTCCTACGAGCAGTACTTC. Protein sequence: CASIAGPPSYEQYF.

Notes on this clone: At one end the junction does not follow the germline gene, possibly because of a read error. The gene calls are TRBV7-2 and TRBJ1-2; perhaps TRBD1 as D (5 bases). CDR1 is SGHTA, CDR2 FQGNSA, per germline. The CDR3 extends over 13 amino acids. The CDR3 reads CASTLDRNYGYTF. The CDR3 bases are TGTGCCAGCACCTTAGACAGAAACTATGGCTACACCTTC.

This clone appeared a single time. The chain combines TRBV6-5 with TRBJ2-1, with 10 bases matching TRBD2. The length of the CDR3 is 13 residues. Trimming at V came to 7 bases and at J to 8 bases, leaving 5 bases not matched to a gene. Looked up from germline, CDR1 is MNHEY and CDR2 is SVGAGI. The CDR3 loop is CASTASGRYEQFF. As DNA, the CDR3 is TGTGCCAGCACGGCTAGCGGGAGATATGAGCAGTTCTTC.

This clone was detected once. The CDR3 here is CASSMSSPGEKLFF. In nucleotides, the CDR3 is TGTGCCAGCTCAATGTCGTCCCCGGGGGAAAAACTGTTTTTT. The rearrangement links TRBV18 to TRBJ1-4; D gene uncertain. V lost 5 bases, J lost 8 bases, and 15 bases lay in between. The CDR3 has 14 residues. Germline V gives CDR1 KGHSH, CDR2 LQKENI.

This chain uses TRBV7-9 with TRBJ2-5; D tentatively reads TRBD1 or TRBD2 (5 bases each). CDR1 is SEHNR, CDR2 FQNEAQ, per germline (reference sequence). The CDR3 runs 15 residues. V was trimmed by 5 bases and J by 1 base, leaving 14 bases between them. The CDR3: CASSLNLGTQETQYF. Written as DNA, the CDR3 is TGTGCCAGCAGCCTCAACCTCGGGACCCAAGAGACCCAGTACTTC.

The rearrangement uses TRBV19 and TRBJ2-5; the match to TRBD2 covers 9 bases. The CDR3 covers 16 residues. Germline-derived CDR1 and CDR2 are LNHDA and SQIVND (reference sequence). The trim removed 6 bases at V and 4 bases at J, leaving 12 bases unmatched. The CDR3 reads CASRGRGRAEAETQYF. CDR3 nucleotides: TGTGCCAGTAGAGGACGCGGGAGGGCCGAGGCAGAGACCCAGTACTTC.

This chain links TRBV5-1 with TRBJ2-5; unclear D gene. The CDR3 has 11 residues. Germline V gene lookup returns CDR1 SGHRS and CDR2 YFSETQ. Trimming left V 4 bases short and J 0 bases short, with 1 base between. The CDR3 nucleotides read TGCGCCAGCAGCGACCAAGAGACCCAGTACTTC. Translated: CASSDQETQYF.

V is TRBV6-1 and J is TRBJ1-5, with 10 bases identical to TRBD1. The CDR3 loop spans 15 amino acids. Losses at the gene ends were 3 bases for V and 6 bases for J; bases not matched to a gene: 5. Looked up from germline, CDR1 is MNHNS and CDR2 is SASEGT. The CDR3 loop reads CASSDRTGGGQPQHF. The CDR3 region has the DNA TGTGCCAGCAGTGACCGGACAGGGGGAGGTCAGCCCCAGCATTTT.

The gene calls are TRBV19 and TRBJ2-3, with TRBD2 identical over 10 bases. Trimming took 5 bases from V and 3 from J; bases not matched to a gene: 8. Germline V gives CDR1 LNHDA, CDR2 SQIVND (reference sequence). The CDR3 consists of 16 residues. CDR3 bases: TGTGCCAGTAGTCCCTCGGGTAGCGGGAGGACAGATACGCAGTATTTT. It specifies CASSPSGSGRTDTQYF. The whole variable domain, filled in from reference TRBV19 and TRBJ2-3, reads DGGITQSPKYLFRKEGQNVTLSCEQNLNHDAMYWYRQDPGQGLRLIYYSQIVNDFQKGDIAEGYSVSREKKESFPLTVTSAQKNPTAFYLCASSPSGSGRTDTQYFGPGTRLTVL.

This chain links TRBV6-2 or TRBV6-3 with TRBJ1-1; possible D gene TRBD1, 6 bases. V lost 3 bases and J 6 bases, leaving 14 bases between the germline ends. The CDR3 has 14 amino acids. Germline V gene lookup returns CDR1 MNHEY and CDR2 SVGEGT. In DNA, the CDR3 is TGTGCCAGCAGTTATGGCATACCAGGGGCTGAAGCTTTCTTT. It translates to CASSYGIPGAEAFF.

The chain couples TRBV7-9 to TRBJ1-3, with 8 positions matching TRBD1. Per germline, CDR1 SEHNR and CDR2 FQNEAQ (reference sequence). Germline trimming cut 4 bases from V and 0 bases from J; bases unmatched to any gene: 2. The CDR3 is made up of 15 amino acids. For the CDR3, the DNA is TGTGCCAGCAGCTCCGACAGGGGCTCTGGAAACACCATATATTTT. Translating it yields CASSSDRGSGNTIYF.

The chain's CDR3 is CASRDGRKTGELFF. CDR3 bases: TGTGCCAGCAGAGACGGAAGAAAGACCGGGGAGCTGTTTTTT. The rearrangement joins TRBV2 to TRBJ2-2; D is ambiguous. Germline V gene sequence: CDR1 SNHLY, CDR2 FYNNEI. Between the trimmed V and J ends, which lost 6 bases and 5 bases, there was a span of 13 bases. This CDR3 is built from 14 residues.

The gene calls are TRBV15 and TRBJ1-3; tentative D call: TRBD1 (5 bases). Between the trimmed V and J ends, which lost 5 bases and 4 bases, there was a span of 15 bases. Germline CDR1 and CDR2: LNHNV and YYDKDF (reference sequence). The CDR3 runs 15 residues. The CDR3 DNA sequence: TGTGCCACCAGCCCTATACAGGTGAGGGGAAACACCATATATTTT. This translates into CATSPIQVRGNTIYF.

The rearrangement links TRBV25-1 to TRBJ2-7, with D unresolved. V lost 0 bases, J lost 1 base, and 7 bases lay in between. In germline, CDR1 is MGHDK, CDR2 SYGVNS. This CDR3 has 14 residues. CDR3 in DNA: TGTGCCAGCAGTGAATATCCCCAATCCTACGAGCAGTACTTC. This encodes CASSEYPQSYEQYF.

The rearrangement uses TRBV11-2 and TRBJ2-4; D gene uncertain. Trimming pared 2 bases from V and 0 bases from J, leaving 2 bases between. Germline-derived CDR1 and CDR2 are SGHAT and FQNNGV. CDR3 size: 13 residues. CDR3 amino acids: CASSLQAKNIQYF. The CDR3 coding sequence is TGTGCCAGCAGCTTACAAGCCAAAAACATTCAGTACTTC.

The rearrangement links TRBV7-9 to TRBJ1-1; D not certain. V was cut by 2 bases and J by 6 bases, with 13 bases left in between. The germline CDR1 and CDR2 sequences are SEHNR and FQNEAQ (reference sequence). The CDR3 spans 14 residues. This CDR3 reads CASSLNPPGSEAFF. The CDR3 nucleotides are TGTGCCAGCAGCTTAAATCCCCCGGGATCTGAAGCTTTCTTT.

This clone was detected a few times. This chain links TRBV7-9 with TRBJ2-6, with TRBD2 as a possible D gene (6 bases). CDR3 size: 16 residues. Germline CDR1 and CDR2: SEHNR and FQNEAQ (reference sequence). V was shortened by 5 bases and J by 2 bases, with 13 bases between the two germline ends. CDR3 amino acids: CASSGGITAGANVLTF. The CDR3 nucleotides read TGTGCCAGCAGCGGAGGGATCACAGCTGGGGCCAACGTCCTGACTTTC.

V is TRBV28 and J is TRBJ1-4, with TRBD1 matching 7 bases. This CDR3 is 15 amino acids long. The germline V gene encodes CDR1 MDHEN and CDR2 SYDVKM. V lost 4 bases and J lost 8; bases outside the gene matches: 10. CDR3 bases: TGTGCCAGCAGTTCCGGGGACAGCCGAGGAGAAAAACTGTTTTTT. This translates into CASSSGDSRGEKLFF.